The 9 T cell receptor beta chains given below trace back to one sample, sequenced in a study of cytomegalovirus exposure and HLA in healthy donors. Use of 60 Vbeta and 13 Jbeta primers characterized the PCR. The table came from immunoSEQ multiplex PCR; TCRdb's copy has only in-frame clones and leaves some out. The profile shows around 150,000 clones, about 80% of them singletons. Material: PBMCs. Receptors were obtained from a man aged 25-45 years in good health and CMV-seronegative.

This chain connects TRBV10-3 to TRBJ1-6, with D possibly being TRBD1 (5 bases). Germline V CDR1 and CDR2: ENHRY, SYGVKD. The CDR3 spans 15 residues. V was clipped by 2 bases and J by 9 bases, with 14 bases between them. CDR3 coding DNA: TGTGCCATCAGTGAGGGGCAGGGCCTAGGTTCACCCCTCCACTTT. Its translation: CAISEGQGLGSPLHF.

The chain joins TRBV28 to TRBJ1-5; D call uncertain. V was pared by 2 bases and J by 0 bases, with 8 bases between. The CDR3 has 15 amino acids. CDR1 MDHEN and CDR2 SYDVKM come from the germline V gene. For the CDR3, the DNA is TGTGCCAGCAGTTTAGGGCGATATAGCAATCAGCCCCAGCATTTT. It is translated as CASSLGRYSNQPQHF.

Remarks on this clone: The junction and the germline gene differ at one end; a read error may be behind it. V and J are TRBV6-1 and TRBJ1-1; 9 bases fit TRBD1. Germline V gene sequence: CDR1 MNHNS, CDR2 SASEGT. The CDR3 has 13 amino acids. CDR3 region: CASGDRGRTEAFF. Written as DNA, the CDR3 is TGTGCCAGCGGTGACAGGGGGAGGACTGAAGCTTTCTTT.

The genes are TRBV5-6 and TRBJ1-1, with unresolved D. This CDR3 region has 15 residues. Trimming shortened V by 3 bases and J by 0 bases, and 12 bases separated the two germline ends. Germline CDR1 SGHDT, CDR2 YYEEEE. The CDR3 DNA reads TGTGCCAGCAGCTCTCTAGACGGTATGAACACTGAAGCTTTCTTT. Amino acids: CASSSLDGMNTEAFF.

V usage is TRBV18 and J usage is TRBJ2-3, with 8 bases identical to TRBD1. Germline CDR1 is KGHSH and CDR2 is LQKENI. With V trimmed by 5 bases and J by 5 bases, 9 bases remained unmatched. There are 15 residues in the CDR3. The chain's CDR3 is CASSSSGQGGDTQYF. DNA for the CDR3: TGTGCCAGCTCATCGAGTGGACAGGGAGGAGATACGCAGTATTTT.

This clone was recorded only once. The gene calls are TRBV6-5 and TRBJ2-4; TRBD2 aligns across 9 bases. The CDR3 loop spans 15 amino acids. Germline loops: CDR1 MNHEY, CDR2 SVGAGI. With 4 bases clipped from V and 3 bases from J, the junction kept 4 bases outside the gene matches. Here the CDR3 reads CASSLAGVGKNIQYF. Written as DNA, the CDR3 is TGTGCCAGCAGTTTAGCGGGAGTCGGCAAAAACATTCAGTACTTC.

The CDR3 reads CASSSLAGGRYEQYF. The CDR3 DNA sequence: TGTGCCAGCAGCTCATTAGCGGGGGGACGCTACGAGCAGTACTTC. The V gene is TRBV7-2, the J gene TRBJ2-7, with TRBD2 matching over 10 bases. Germline assignment: CDR1 SGHTA and CDR2 FQGNSA. V shed 4 bases and J 3 bases; nucleotides not matched to a gene: 6. The CDR3 consists of 15 residues.

The chain recombines TRBV6-5 with TRBJ1-1; no definite D call. Looked up from germline, CDR1 is MNHEY and CDR2 is SVGAGI. The CDR3 is made up of 14 amino acids. V lost 0 bases and J lost 1, with 6 bases in between. The chain's CDR3 is CASSYSAGNTEAFF. The CDR3 DNA reads TGTGCCAGCAGTTACTCGGCGGGGAACACTGAAGCTTTCTTT.

Points on this clone: One end of the junction fails to match germline, which may point to a read error. The V call is TRBV29-1, the J call TRBJ2-7; D is perhaps TRBD2 (7 bases). In germline, CDR1 is SQVTM, CDR2 ANQGSEA. The CDR3 loop spans 12 amino acids. The CDR3 region is CSVEGGAYEQYF. CDR3 coding DNA: TGCAGCGTGGAAGGGGGGGCCTACGAGCAGTACTTC.